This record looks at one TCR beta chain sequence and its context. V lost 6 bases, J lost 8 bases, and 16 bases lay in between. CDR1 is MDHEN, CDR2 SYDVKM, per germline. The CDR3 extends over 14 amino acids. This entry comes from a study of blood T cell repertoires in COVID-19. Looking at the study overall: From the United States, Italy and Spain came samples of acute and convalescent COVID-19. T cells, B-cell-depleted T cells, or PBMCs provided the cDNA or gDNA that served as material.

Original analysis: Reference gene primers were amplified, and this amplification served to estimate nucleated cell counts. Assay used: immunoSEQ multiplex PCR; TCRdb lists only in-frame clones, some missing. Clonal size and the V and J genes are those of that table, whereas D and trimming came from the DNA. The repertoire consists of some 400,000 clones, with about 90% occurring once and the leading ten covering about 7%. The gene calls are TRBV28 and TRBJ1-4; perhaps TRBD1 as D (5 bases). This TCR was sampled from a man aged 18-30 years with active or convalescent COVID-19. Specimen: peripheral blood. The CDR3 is CASRRGRGGEKLFF. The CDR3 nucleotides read TGTGCCAGCAGACGGGGGAGGGGAGGGGAAAAACTGTTTTTT.